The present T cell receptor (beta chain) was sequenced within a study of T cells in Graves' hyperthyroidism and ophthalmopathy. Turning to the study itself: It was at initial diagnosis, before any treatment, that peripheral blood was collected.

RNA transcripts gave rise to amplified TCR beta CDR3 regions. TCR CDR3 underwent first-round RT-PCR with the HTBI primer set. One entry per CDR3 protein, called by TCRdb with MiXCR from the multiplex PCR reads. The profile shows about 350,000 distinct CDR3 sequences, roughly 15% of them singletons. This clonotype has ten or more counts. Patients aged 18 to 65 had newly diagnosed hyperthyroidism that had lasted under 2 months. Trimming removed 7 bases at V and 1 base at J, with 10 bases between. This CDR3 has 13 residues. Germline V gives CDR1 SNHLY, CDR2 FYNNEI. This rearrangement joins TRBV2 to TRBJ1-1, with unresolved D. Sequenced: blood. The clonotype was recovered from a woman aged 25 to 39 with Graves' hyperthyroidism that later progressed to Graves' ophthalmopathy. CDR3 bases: TGTGCCAGCATTTTTGATCGGAACACTGAAGCTTTCTTT. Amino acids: CASIFDRNTEAFF.